The 23 T cell receptor beta chains reported below all come from one sample, sequenced in a study of T-cell memory formation after mild COVID-19. TCRdb reprocessed the 5' RACE reads with MiXCR, giving one entry per CDR3 protein. The sample holds about 260,000 distinct CDR3 sequences; 15% to 20% are singletons and the top ten take 22%. The sequenced sample was PBMCs or a T cell subset sorted from them (not recorded which). These receptors came from a man aged 18-30 years who had mild COVID-19 (a few samples of this study predate the infection). Cell type and time point are not known.

J is TRBJ1-1 and V is TRBV18, with 8 bases identical to TRBD1. After removal of 1 base from V and 1 base from J, the junction contained 2 bases not matched to a gene. CDR1 and CDR2 (germline): KGHSH, LQKENI. The CDR3 loop spans 15 amino acids. CDR3 protein: CASSPLQGANTEAFF. The CDR3 nucleotides are TGTGCCAGCTCACCACTCCAGGGGGCGAACACTGAAGCTTTCTTT.

The CDR3 DNA sequence: TGTGCCACCAGCATTCGGACAGGGAGTTACAATGAGCAGTTCTTC. It specifies CATSIRTGSYNEQFF. The rearrangement links TRBV15 to TRBJ2-1, with 8 bases identical to TRBD1. This CDR3 region has 15 residues. The V gene's germline CDR1 is LNHNV and CDR2 YYDKDF (reference sequence). Trimming removed 4 bases from V and 4 bases from J; junction bases left unmatched: 6.

This clonotype came up a few times. The gene calls are TRBV7-6 and TRBJ2-5, with a possible D match to TRBD2 (5 bases). V gave up 0 bases and J gave up 5 bases, with 10 bases separating them. Germline CDR1 and CDR2: SGHVS and FNYEAQ. This CDR3 spans 14 amino acids. The CDR3 region is CASSLAAGVETQYF. DNA of the CDR3: TGTGCCAGCAGCTTAGCTGCGGGTGTCGAGACCCAGTACTTC.

The chain is built from TRBV7-9 and TRBJ2-5; D not resolved. The V end lost 4 bases, the J end lost 3 bases, and 9 bases lay between the germline ends. The CDR3 is 13 amino acids. CDR1 SEHNR and CDR2 FQNEAQ come from the germline V gene (reference sequence). The CDR3 coding sequence is TGTGCCAGCAGCTGGACGTCAGAAGAGACCCAGTACTTC. Encoded protein: CASSWTSEETQYF.

This clonotype was seen many times. The J gene is TRBJ2-5, the V gene TRBV6-5; 7 nucleotides match TRBD1. The V segment lost 7 bases and the J segment 1 base; nucleotides outside the gene matches: 3. Germline V gives CDR1 MNHEY, CDR2 SVGAGI. The CDR3 contains 13 residues. CDR3 bases: TGTGCCAGCAACAGGGGCACCCAAGAGACCCAGTACTTC. Translating gives CASNRGTQETQYF.

CDR3 coding DNA: TGCGCCAGCAGCCAATCGGGACAGGGAACCATCGCGAACACCGGGGAGCTGTTTTTT. Amino acids: CASSQSGQGTIANTGELFF. The chain joins TRBV4-1 to TRBJ2-2, with TRBD1 matching over 9 bases. From germline, CDR1 is MGHRA and CDR2 YSYEKL. After removal of 2 bases from V and 0 bases from J, the junction contained 10 bases not matched to a gene. The CDR3 totals 19 residues.

The chain employs TRBV6-1 and TRBJ1-5; 9 bases are shared with TRBD1. Germline V gene data show CDR1 as MNHNS and CDR2 as SASEGT. V shed 2 bases, J shed 5 bases, and the junction held 4 bases outside the gene matches. The CDR3 has 15 residues. In DNA, the CDR3 is TGTGCCAGCAGTGAAACCGGGACAGGGTATCAGCCCCAGCATTTT. Its protein product is CASSETGTGYQPQHF.

This clonotype was seen a few times. This sequence joins TRBV5-6 and TRBJ2-3; D possibly corresponds to TRBD2 (5 bases). V was clipped by 4 bases and J by 6 bases, with 18 bases between them. The germline gives CDR1 SGHDT, CDR2 YYEEEE. This CDR3 has 15 amino acids. CDR3 coding DNA: TGTGCCAGCAGCGGCACCGGAACTAGGTCCGATACGCAGTATTTT. As protein: CASSGTGTRSDTQYF.

This clonotype turned up a few times. J is TRBJ2-1 and V is TRBV28; 7 bases line up with TRBD1. Trimming removed 4 bases from V and 0 bases from J; junction bases left unmatched: 3. Germline V lookup: CDR1 MDHEN, CDR2 SYDVKM. This CDR3 contains 15 residues. CDR3 DNA sequence: TGTGCCAGCAGTTGGGGACAGAGCTCCTACAATGAGCAGTTCTTC. Amino acids: CASSWGQSSYNEQFF. The full variable domain, in which reference TRBV28 and TRBJ2-1 provide the parts outside the CDR3, is DVKVTQSSRYLVKRTGEKVFLECVQDMDHENMFWYRQDPGLGLRLIYFSYDVKMKEKGDIPEGYSVSREKKERFSLILESASTNQTSMYLCASSWGQSSYNEQFFGPGTRLTVL.

The sample holds a few counts of this clonotype. The chain employs TRBV5-5 and TRBJ2-5; a weak D match, TRBD1 (6 bases). Per germline, CDR1 SGHKS and CDR2 YYEKEE (reference sequence). The V gene lost 4 bases and the J gene lost 4 bases, with 14 bases spanning the gap. The CDR3 sequence is 14 residues long. The CDR3 spells CASSGQGMGETQYF. The CDR3 DNA reads TGTGCCAGCAGCGGCCAGGGGATGGGAGAGACCCAGTACTTC.

The chain links TRBV7-2 to TRBJ2-4, with D possibly TRBD2 on 5 matching bases. CDR1 and CDR2 from the germline V gene are SGHTA and FQGNSA. V dropped 5 bases and J dropped 6 bases, with 17 bases sitting between them. The CDR3 extends over 15 amino acids. The CDR3 region is CASSPPGTEGNIQYF. DNA for the CDR3: TGTGCCAGCAGCCCCCCGGGAACCGAGGGAAACATTCAGTACTTC.

This rearrangement joins TRBV7-3 to TRBJ2-3, with 7 nucleotides matching TRBD1. Germline CDR1 is SGHTA and CDR2 is FQGTGA. V shed 2 bases and J 1 base; nucleotides not matched to a gene: 3. The CDR3 contains 15 residues. The CDR3 reads CASSLGQAGTDTQYF. The CDR3 DNA sequence: TGTGCCAGCAGCTTAGGACAGGCGGGCACAGATACGCAGTATTTT.

As to this clonotype: One end of the junction fails to match germline, which may point to a read error. The V gene is TRBV7-6, the J gene TRBJ2-3; TRBD2 matches at 12 bases. Germline V gene sequence: CDR1 SGHVS, CDR2 FNYEAQ. The CDR3 extends over 16 amino acids. CDR3 in DNA: TGTGCCGGCAGGCAACTAGCGGGGGGCGTCACAGATACGCAGTATTTT. It yields the protein CAGRQLAGGVTDTQYF.

The chain has TRBV7-2 and TRBJ2-4; D may correspond to TRBD1 or TRBD2 (6 bases each). CDR1 is SGHTA and CDR2 is FQGNSA in the germline V gene. This CDR3 is built from 15 residues. Deletions cut 5 bases from V and 8 bases from J, with 19 bases between. The CDR3 is CASSPGAGGLDIQYF. The CDR3 DNA is TGTGCCAGCAGCCCAGGGGCCGGGGGCTTAGACATTCAGTACTTC.

The V gene is TRBV20-1, the J gene TRBJ2-5; D call uncertain. V gave up 3 bases and J gave up 5 bases, with 7 bases separating them. The CDR3 length is 11 residues. Germline lookup yields CDR1 DFQATT and CDR2 SNEGSKA (reference sequence). In DNA form, the CDR3 reads TGCAGTGCTAGTTCATCGGAGACCCAGTACTTC. It translates to CSASSSETQYF.

J is TRBJ2-2 and V is TRBV5-1; TRBD2 is a possible D gene (6 bases). V lost 2 bases to trimming and J lost 2 bases, with 10 bases between them. This CDR3 comprises 15 residues. Germline V gene lookup returns CDR1 SGHRS and CDR2 YFSETQ. The CDR3 loop is CASSFGTDNTGELFF. DNA for the CDR3: TGCGCCAGCAGCTTCGGGACTGATAACACCGGGGAGCTGTTTTTT. Filled out from reference TRBV5-1 and TRBJ2-2, the complete variable domain reads KAGVTQTPRYLIKTRGQQVTLSCSPISGHRSVSWYQQTPGQGLQFLFEYFSETQRNKGNFPGRFSGRQFSNSRSEMNVSTLELGDSALYLCASSFGTDNTGELFFGEGSRLTVL.

This CDR3 reads CASSPVGHGYTEAFF. The CDR3 nucleotides are TGTGCCAGCAGCCCAGTGGGACATGGGTACACTGAAGCTTTCTTT. The chain links TRBV7-2 to TRBJ1-1; D may be TRBD1 (6 bases). The CDR3 loop spans 15 amino acids. The germline V gene has CDR1 SGHTA and CDR2 FQGNSA. V lost 5 bases and J 3 bases, leaving 16 bases between the germline ends.

This clonotype appeared a few times. The rearrangement joins TRBV10-3 to TRBJ1-1; D not certain. The CDR3 totals 14 residues. V lost 6 bases and J lost 1, with 12 bases in between. Germline-derived CDR1 and CDR2 are ENHRY and SYGVKD. The CDR3 reads CAIRETQRNTEAFF. DNA for the CDR3: TGTGCCATCAGGGAGACACAGAGGAACACTGAAGCTTTCTTT.

V usage is TRBV5-1 and J usage is TRBJ2-7, with a weak D call TRBD1 (6 bases). CDR1 SGHRS and CDR2 YFSETQ come from the germline V gene. The CDR3 runs to 14 residues. Trimming removed 8 bases from V and 0 bases from J, with 15 bases in between. The DNA for the CDR3 is TGCGCCAGTATCGACCTGGACAGCTCCTACGAGCAGTACGTC. This gives the protein CASIDLDSSYEQYV.

The chain combines TRBV6-4 with TRBJ2-3, with 7 nucleotides matching TRBD2. Trimming at V came to 7 bases and at J to 0 bases, leaving 7 bases not matched to a gene. The CDR3 is 15 amino acids. Per germline, CDR1 MRHNA and CDR2 SNTAGT. DNA of the CDR3: TGTGCCAGCAAAAGGAGAGCGGGGAGCACAGATACGCAGTATTTT. Translated, it gives CASKRRAGSTDTQYF.

The chain recombines TRBV29-1 with TRBJ2-2; a weak D match, TRBD2 (6 bases). Germline CDR1 is SQVTM and CDR2 is ANQGSEA. Deletions cut 1 base from V and 5 bases from J, with 17 bases between. This CDR3 region has 16 residues. CDR3: CSVEAGRGSWTGELFF. CDR3 in DNA: TGCAGCGTTGAAGCAGGACGGGGGTCTTGGACCGGGGAGCTGTTTTTT.

On this clonotype itself: A read error is likely, as this CDR3 ends without the conserved phenylalanine or tryptophan. The chain combines TRBV7-9 with TRBJ2-1; D may be TRBD2 (6 bases). Germline V gene data show CDR1 as SEHNR and CDR2 as FQNEAQ (reference sequence). The germline V and J ends were trimmed by 11 bases and 6 bases, with 14 bases remaining between them. The CDR3 runs 12 residues. This chain's CDR3 is CAVTRRANEQFY. The CDR3 DNA sequence: TGTGCCGTGACTAGACGTGCCAATGAGCAGTTCTAC.

There are a few counts of this clonotype. V and J are TRBV7-2 and TRBJ1-2; possible D gene TRBD1, 6 bases. This CDR3 comprises 14 residues. CDR1 SGHTA and CDR2 FQGNSA come from the germline V gene. V was cut by 5 bases and J by 8 bases, with 18 bases left in between. In nucleotides, the CDR3 is TGTGCCAGCAGCAAGAGCCAGGGGTCTGGAGGCTACACCTTC. As protein: CASSKSQGSGGYTF.